Presented here are 10 T cell receptor beta chains from one specimen sequenced in a study of patients and donors after allogeneic stem cell transplantation. A single record per CDR3 protein comes from TCRdb applying MiXCR to the RT-PCR reads. Among tens of thousands of distinct CDR3 sequences listed, about 37% were seen once. The sequenced sample consisted of blood, either unsorted or a sorted T cell fraction (not recorded which). The receptor source for this set is a human donor who was either an allogeneic HSCT recipient or a stem cell or donor lymphocyte infusion donor (not recorded which). It is not recorded whose cells these are; they may come from a transplant donor.

The V call is TRBV7-9, the J call TRBJ1-1; no clear D. Looked up from germline, CDR1 is SEHNR and CDR2 is FQNEAQ (reference sequence). The CDR3 covers 15 residues. Trimming left V 5 bases short and J 0 bases short, with 13 bases between. CDR3 in DNA: TGTGCCAGCAGCCCTCGTGCGGTTTTGAACACTGAAGCTTTCTTT. Translated, it gives CASSPRAVLNTEAFF.

V is TRBV6-6 and J is TRBJ2-7, with D possibly matching TRBD1 (5 bases). Trimming removed 8 bases at V and 0 bases at J, with 11 bases between. CDR1 is MNHNY and CDR2 is SVGAGI in the germline V gene (reference sequence). This CDR3 region has 13 residues. The DNA of the CDR3 is TGTGCCAGCGGACGGACAAGCTCCTACGAGCAGTACTTC. Residues: CASGRTSSYEQYF.

This clonotype is medium-sized in the sample. The chain joins TRBV4-3 to TRBJ1-5, with no clear D. The V and J ends lost 0 bases and 0 bases respectively, with 9 bases between them. CDR1 and CDR2 (germline): LGHNA, YSLEER. The CDR3 runs to 16 residues. The CDR3 bases are TGCGCCAGCAGCCAAGATTGGAGGTATAGCAATCAGCCCCAGCATTTT. This codes for CASSQDWRYSNQPQHF.

The chain employs TRBV6-6 and TRBJ1-5; D is perhaps TRBD1 (6 bases). Trimming removed 7 bases at V and 0 bases at J, with 10 bases between. CDR3 size: 14 residues. Germline loops: CDR1 MNHNY, CDR2 SVGAGI (reference sequence). The CDR3 nucleotides are TGTGCCAGCACAGGGGAGAATAGCAATCAGCCCCAGCATTTT. Protein sequence: CASTGENSNQPQHF.

The rearrangement links TRBV7-2 to TRBJ1-1; D is ambiguous. This CDR3 has 13 amino acids. In germline, CDR1 is SGHTA, CDR2 FQGNSA. V lost 2 bases and J 11 bases, leaving 15 bases between the germline ends. The CDR3 DNA sequence: TGTGCCAGCAGCTTATTGTCGGTGGGCGCGGCTTTCTTT. Residues: CASSLLSVGAAFF.

By proportion, this clonotype is large. The V and J genes are TRBV6-5 and TRBJ1-6; D unclear. The CDR3 runs 15 residues. The V and J ends lost 0 bases and 8 bases respectively, with 11 bases between them. From germline, CDR1 is MNHEY and CDR2 SVGAGI. CDR3 sequence reads: CASSYSPTFHSPLHF. For the CDR3, the DNA is TGTGCCAGCAGTTACTCCCCTACCTTCCATTCACCCCTCCACTTT.

As to this clonotype: A much larger clone lies a single base off, so this may be a read error. In this CDR3 the conserved last residue, phenylalanine or tryptophan, is missing, so a read error is likely. The chain links TRBV5-1 to TRBJ1-1; TRBD1 aligns across 8 bases. CDR3 length: 16 residues. From germline, CDR1 is SGHRS and CDR2 YFSETQ. With 5 bases clipped from V and 0 bases from J, the junction kept 9 bases outside the gene matches. The CDR3 reads CASSDDRGPMNTEAFL. The CDR3 DNA sequence: TGCGCCAGCAGTGACGACAGGGGACCCATGAACACTGAAGCTTTCTTG.

This clonotype turned up a few times. The chain couples TRBV11-2 to TRBJ1-2; no firm D call. Per germline, CDR1 SGHAT and CDR2 FQNNGV. The V and J ends lost 1 base and 1 base respectively, with 4 bases between them. This CDR3 is 13 amino acids long. CDR3 amino acids: CASSLGVNYGYTF. The DNA of the CDR3 is TGTGCCAGCAGCTTAGGGGTTAACTATGGCTACACCTTC.

This clonotype appeared once. The gene calls are TRBV15 and TRBJ1-5; TRBD1 agrees at 9 bases. Germline V gene lookup returns CDR1 LNHNV and CDR2 YYDKDF (reference sequence). The CDR3 runs 16 residues. V gave up 5 bases and J gave up 6 bases; unmatched junction bases: 11. CDR3 protein: CATSRSEGQGLQPQHF. Written as DNA, the CDR3 is TGTGCCACCAGCCGGTCGGAGGGACAGGGTCTTCAGCCCCAGCATTTT.

This chain uses TRBV13 with TRBJ2-5, with D perhaps assigned TRBD1 or TRBD2 (6 bases each). V shed 5 bases and J shed 5 bases, with 18 bases lying between them. This CDR3 contains 15 residues. The germline CDR1 and CDR2 sequences are PRHDT and FYEKMQ (reference sequence). CDR3 protein: CASSQIGGYLETQYF. Written as DNA, the CDR3 is TGTGCCAGCAGCCAGATCGGGGGCTATCTGGAGACCCAGTACTTC.